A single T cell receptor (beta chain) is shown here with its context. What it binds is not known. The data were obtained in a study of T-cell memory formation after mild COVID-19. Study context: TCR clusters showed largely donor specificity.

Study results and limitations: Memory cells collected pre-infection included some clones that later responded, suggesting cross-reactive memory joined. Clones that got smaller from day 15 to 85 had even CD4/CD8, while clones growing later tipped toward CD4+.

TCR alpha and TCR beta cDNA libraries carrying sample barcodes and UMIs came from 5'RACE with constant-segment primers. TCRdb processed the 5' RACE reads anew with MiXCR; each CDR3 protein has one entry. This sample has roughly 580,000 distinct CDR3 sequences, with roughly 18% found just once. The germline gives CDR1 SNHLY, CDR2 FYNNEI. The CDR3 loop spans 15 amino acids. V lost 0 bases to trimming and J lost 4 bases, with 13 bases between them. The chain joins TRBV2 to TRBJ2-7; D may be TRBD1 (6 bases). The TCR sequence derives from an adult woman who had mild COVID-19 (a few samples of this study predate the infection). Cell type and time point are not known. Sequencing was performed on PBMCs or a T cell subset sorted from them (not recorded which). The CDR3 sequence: CASSEADGTQYEQYF. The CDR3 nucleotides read TGTGCCAGCAGTGAAGCGGATGGGACACAATACGAGCAGTACTTC.